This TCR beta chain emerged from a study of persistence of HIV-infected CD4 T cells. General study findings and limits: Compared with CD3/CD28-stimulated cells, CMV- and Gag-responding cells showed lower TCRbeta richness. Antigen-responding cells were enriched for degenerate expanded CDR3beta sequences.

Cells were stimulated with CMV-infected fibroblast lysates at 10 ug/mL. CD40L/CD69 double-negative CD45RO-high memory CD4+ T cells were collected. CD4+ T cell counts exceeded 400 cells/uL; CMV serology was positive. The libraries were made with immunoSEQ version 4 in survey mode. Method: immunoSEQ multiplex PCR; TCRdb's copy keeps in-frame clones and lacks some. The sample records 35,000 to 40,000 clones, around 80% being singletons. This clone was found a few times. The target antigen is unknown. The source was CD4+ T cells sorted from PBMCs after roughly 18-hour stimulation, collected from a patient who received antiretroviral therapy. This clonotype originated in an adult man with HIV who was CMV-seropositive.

CDR3 protein: CASLRSGVNTGELFF. The CDR3 region has the DNA TGTGCCAGCCTCCGGAGCGGGGTGAACACCGGGGAGCTGTTTTTT. The rearrangement joins TRBV6-1 to TRBJ2-2; TRBD2 agrees at 7 bases. The CDR3 covers 15 residues. V lost 8 bases to trimming and J lost 1 base; unmatched junction nucleotides: 7. Germline-derived CDR1 and CDR2 are MNHNS and SASEGT.